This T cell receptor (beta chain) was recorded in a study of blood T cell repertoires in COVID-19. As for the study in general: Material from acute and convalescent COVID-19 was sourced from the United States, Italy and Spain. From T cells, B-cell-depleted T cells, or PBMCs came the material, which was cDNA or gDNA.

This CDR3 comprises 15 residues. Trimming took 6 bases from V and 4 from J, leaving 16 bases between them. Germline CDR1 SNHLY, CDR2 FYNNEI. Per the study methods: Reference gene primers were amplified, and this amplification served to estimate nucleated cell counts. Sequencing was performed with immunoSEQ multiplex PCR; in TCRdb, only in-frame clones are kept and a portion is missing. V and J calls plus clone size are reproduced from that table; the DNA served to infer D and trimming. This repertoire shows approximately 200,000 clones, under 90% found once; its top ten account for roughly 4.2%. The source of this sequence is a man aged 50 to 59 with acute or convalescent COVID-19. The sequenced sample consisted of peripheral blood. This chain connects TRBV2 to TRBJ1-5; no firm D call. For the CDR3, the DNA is TGTGCCAGCAGCTCTGCCACCGACGGGAATCAGCCCCAGCATTTT. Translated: CASSSATDGNQPQHF.